The 7 T cell receptor beta chains given below trace back to one sample, sequenced in a study of spatial heterogeneity in lung cancer. One entry per CDR3 protein results from TCRdb running MiXCR on the 5' RACE reads. The sample lists some 120,000 distinct CDR3 sequences; 10% to 15% were seen once. The time point: blood at routine non-recurrence follow-up after resection. Whole RNA came from tumor, nontumor lung or frozen PBMC and was sequenced without being sorted. This material consisted of PBMCs, taken at follow-up. Receptors originate from a male donor with early-stage non-small cell lung cancer.

This clonotype was observed many times. The J gene is TRBJ2-6, the V gene TRBV20-1; 8 positions match TRBD1. Looked up from germline, CDR1 is DFQATT and CDR2 is SNEGSKA (reference sequence). CDR3 length: 17 residues. J was trimmed by 0 bases and V by 6 bases; bases with no gene match: 10. CDR3 DNA sequence: TGCAGTGCGAAAGACCAGGGGGCGAACTCTGGGGCCAACGTCCTGACTTTC. Amino acids: CSAKDQGANSGANVLTF.

This clonotype was detected ten times or more. The rearrangement uses TRBV9 and TRBJ1-1; D possibly corresponds to TRBD1 (6 bases). Germline-derived CDR1 and CDR2 are SGDLS and YYNGEE. Between the trimmed V and J ends, which lost 7 bases and 1 base, there was a span of 11 bases. There are 13 residues in the CDR3. The CDR3 DNA is TGTGCCAGCGGGGCAGGGGCGAACACTGAAGCTTTCTTT. Protein: CASGAGANTEAFF. Complete variable domain (other parts from reference TRBV9 and TRBJ1-1): DSGVTQTPKHLITATGQRVTLRCSPRSGDLSVYWYQQSLDQGLQFLIQYYNGEERAKGNILERFSAQQFPDLHSELNLSSLELGDSALYFCASGAGANTEAFFGQGTRLTVV.

In its sample, this clonotype was seen a few times. The V call is TRBV7-3, the J call TRBJ2-2, with D perhaps matching TRBD2 (5 bases). This CDR3 is 15 amino acids long. Trimming cost V 5 bases and J 4 bases, with 14 bases left between them. Per germline, CDR1 SGHTA and CDR2 FQGTGA. CDR3 region: CASSLGLFSTGELFF. CDR3 nucleotide sequence: TGTGCCAGCAGCCTTGGACTCTTCAGCACCGGGGAGCTGTTTTTT.

The chain recombines TRBV6-1 with TRBJ1-1; the D gene is possibly TRBD1 (6 bases). V lost 2 bases, J lost 6 bases, and 7 bases lay in between. Germline-derived CDR1 and CDR2 are MNHNS and SASEGT. The CDR3 has 12 amino acids. The CDR3: CASSERGAEAFF. The CDR3 DNA reads as TGTGCCAGCAGTGAAAGGGGGGCTGAAGCTTTCTTT.

The chain uses TRBV25-1 and TRBJ2-6; a possible D gene is TRBD2 (5 bases). The CDR3 is made up of 15 amino acids. In germline, CDR1 is MGHDK, CDR2 SYGVNS. V lost 3 bases to trimming and J lost 1 base, with 7 bases between them. This CDR3 reads CASSDPGSGANVLTF. The CDR3 nucleotides read TGTGCCAGCAGTGATCCGGGGTCTGGGGCCAACGTCCTGACTTTC.

At least ten counts were recorded for this clonotype. The genes are TRBV5-1 and TRBJ1-3; tentative D call: TRBD1 (5 bases). Trimming cost V 4 bases and J 4 bases, with 15 bases left between them. CDR3 length: 15 amino acids. The germline CDR1 and CDR2 sequences are SGHRS and YFSETQ. CDR3 loop: CASSPSGAKGNTIYF. The CDR3 DNA reads as TGCGCCAGCAGCCCCAGCGGGGCAAAAGGAAACACCATATATTTT.

This sequence joins TRBV6-2 or TRBV6-3 and TRBJ1-6; no definite D call. V was trimmed by 0 bases and J by 7 bases, leaving 10 bases between them. Germline loops: CDR1 MNHEY, CDR2 SVGEGT. The CDR3 extends over 15 amino acids. The CDR3 nucleotides are TGTGCCAGCAGTTACTCCGGGAATGAAAATTCACCCCTCCACTTT. It is translated as CASSYSGNENSPLHF.